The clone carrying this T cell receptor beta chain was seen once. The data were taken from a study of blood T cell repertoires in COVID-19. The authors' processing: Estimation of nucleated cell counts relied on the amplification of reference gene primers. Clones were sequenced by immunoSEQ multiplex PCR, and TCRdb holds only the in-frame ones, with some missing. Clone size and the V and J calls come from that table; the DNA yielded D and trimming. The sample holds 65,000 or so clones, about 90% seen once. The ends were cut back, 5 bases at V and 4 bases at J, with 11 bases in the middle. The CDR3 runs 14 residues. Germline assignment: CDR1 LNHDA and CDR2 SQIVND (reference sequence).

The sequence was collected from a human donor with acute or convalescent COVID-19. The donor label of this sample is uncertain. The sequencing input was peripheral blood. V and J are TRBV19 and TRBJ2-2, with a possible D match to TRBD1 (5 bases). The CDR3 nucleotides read TGTGCCAGTAGTGTTCAAAGGGGCACCGGGGAGCTGTTTTTT. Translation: CASSVQRGTGELFF.